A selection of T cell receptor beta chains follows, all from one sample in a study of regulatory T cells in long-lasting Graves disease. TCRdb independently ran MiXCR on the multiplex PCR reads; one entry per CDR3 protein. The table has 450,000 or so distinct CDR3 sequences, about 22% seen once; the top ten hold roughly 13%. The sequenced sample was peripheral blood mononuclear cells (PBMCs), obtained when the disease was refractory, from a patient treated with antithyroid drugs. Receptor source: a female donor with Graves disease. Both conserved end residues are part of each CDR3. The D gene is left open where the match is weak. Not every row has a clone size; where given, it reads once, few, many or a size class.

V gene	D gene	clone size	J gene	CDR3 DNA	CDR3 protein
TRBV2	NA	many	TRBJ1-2	TGTGCCAGCAGTACTCGGGCAACCAACTATGGCTACACCTTC	CASSTRATNYGYTF
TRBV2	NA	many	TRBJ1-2	TGTGCCAGCAGTCCCGGACGGAATAACTATGGCTACACCTTC	CASSPGRNNYGYTF
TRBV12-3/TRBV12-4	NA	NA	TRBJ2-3	TGTGCCAGCAGTTTACGGGGTGTTATGGATACGCAGTATTTT	CASSLRGVMDTQYF
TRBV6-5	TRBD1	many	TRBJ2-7	TGTGCCAGCAGTAGCTCGACAGGGTTACCTTACGAGCAGTACTTC	CASSSSTGLPYEQYF
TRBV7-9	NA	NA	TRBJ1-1	TGTGCCAGCAGCTCCGAGGTGGGCCAAGCTTTCTTT	CASSSEVGQAFF
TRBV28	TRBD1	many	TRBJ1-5	TGTGCCAGCAGTTTGGAGACAGGGGTCCTAAATCAGCCCCAGCATTTT	CASSLETGVLNQPQHF
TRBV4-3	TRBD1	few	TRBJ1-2	TGCGCCAGCAGCCCAGACCACCCACAGGGGCACAATGGCTACACCTTC	CASSPDHPQGHNGYTF
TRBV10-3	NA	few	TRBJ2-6	TGTGCCATCAGCGCGGACAGCTCTGGGGCCAACGTCCTGACTTTC	CAISADSSGANVLTF
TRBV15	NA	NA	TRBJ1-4	TGTGCCACCAGCGGCCGGTCGACGGGGAATGAAAAACTGTTTTTT	CATSGRSTGNEKLFF
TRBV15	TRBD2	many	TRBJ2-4	TGTGCCACCAGCTTCGAGGGGACTAGCGGGGGAGTTCAGTACTTC	CATSFEGTSGGVQYF
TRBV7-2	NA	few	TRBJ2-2	TGTGCCAGCAGCTTACGGTCTCAGGCGACCGGGGAGCTGTTTTTT	CASSLRSQATGELFF
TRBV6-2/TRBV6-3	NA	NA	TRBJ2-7	TGTGCCAGCAGGCCGGATCGGGGGATCTACGAGCAGTACTTC	CASRPDRGIYEQYF
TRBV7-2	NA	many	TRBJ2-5	TGTGCCAGCAGCCGGGGGAGCCAAGAGACCCAGTACTTC	CASSRGSQETQYF
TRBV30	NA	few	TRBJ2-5	TGTGCCTGGAGTGTACAGGTGGAGACCCAGTACTTC	CAWSVQVETQYF
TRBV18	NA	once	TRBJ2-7	TGTGCCAGCTCACAAACTCAGGGGTCCGTCGTCGAGCAGTACTTC	CASSQTQGSVVEQYF
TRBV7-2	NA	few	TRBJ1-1	TGTGCCAGCAGCTCGCAGGGACCCACTGAAGCTTTCTTT	CASSSQGPTEAFF